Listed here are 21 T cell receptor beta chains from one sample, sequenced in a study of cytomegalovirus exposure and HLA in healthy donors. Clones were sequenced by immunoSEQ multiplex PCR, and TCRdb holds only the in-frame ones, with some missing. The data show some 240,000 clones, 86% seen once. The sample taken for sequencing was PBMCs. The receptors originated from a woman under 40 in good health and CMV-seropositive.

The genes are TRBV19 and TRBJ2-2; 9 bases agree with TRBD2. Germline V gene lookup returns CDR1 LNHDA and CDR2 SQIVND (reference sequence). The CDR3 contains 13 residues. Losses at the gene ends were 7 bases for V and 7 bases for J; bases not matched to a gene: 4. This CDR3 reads CASKWTSDGELFF. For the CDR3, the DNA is TGTGCCAGTAAGTGGACTAGCGACGGGGAGCTGTTTTTT.

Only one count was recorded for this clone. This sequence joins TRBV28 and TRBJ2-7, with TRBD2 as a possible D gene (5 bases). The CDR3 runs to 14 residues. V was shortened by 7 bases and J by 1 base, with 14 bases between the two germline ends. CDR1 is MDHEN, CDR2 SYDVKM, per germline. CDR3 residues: CASNVARGSYEQYF. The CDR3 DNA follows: TGTGCCAGCAACGTGGCCCGGGGATCCTACGAGCAGTACTTC.

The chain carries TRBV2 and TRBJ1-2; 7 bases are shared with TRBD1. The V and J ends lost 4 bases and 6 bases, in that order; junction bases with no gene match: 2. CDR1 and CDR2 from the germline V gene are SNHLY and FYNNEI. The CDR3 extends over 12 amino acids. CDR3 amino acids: CASSGGQDGYTF. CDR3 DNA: TGTGCCAGCAGTGGAGGACAGGATGGCTACACCTTC.

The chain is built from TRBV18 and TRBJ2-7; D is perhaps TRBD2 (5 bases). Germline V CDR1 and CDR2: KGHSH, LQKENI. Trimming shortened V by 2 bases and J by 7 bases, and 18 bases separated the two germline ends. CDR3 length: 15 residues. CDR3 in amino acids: CASSPSSLAAREQYF. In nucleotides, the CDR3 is TGTGCCAGCTCACCATCATCTCTAGCTGCAAGGGAGCAGTACTTC. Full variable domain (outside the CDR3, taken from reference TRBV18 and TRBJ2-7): NAGVMQNPRHLVRRRGQEARLRCSPMKGHSHVYWYRQLPEEGLKFMVYLQKENIIDESGMPKERFSAEFPKEGPSILRIQQVVRGDSAAYFCASSPSSLAAREQYFGPGTRLTVT.

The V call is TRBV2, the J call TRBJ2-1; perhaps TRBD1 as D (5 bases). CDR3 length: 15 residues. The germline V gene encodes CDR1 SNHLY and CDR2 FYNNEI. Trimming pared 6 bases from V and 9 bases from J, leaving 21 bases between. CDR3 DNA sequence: TGTGCCAGCAGCCATCCTATTAATCAGGGAATTGAGCAGTTCTTC. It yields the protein CASSHPINQGIEQFF.

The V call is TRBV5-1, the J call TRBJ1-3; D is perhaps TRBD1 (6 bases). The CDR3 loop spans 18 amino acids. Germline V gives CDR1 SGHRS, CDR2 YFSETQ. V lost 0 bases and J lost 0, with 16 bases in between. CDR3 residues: CASSLVGTQIRSGNTIYF. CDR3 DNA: TGCGCCAGCAGCTTGGTTGGGACACAGATTCGCTCTGGAAACACCATATATTTT.

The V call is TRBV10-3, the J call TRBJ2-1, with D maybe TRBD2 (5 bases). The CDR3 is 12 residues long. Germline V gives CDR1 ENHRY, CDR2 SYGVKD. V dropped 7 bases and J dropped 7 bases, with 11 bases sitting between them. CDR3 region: CAITTPGNEQFF. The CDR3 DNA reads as TGTGCCATCACTACCCCGGGGAATGAGCAGTTCTTC.

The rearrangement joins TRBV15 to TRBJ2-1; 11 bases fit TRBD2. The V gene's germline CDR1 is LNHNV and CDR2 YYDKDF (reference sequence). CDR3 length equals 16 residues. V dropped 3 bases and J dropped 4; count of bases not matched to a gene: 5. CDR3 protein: CATSRIAGGGYNEQFF. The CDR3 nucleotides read TGTGCCACCAGCAGGATAGCGGGAGGGGGATACAATGAGCAGTTCTTC. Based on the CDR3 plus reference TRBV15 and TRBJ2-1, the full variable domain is DAMVIQNPRYQVTQFGKPVTLSCSQTLNHNVMYWYQQKSSQAPKLLFHYYDKDFNNEADTPDNFQSRRPNTSFCFLDIRSPGLGDTAMYLCATSRIAGGGYNEQFFGPGTRLTVL.

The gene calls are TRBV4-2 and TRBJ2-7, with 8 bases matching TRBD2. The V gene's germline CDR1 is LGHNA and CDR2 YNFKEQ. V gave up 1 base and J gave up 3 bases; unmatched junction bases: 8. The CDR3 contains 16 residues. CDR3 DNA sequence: TGTGCCAGCAGCCAAGTATCCGGGACTAGAAACTACGAGCAGTACTTC. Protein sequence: CASSQVSGTRNYEQYF.

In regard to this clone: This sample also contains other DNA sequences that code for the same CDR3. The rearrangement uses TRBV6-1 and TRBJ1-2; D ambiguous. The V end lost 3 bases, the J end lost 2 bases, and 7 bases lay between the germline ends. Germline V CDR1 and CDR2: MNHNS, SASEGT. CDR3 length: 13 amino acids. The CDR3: CASSDARNYGYTF. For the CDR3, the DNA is TGTGCCAGCAGTGATGCCAGAAACTATGGCTACACCTTC.

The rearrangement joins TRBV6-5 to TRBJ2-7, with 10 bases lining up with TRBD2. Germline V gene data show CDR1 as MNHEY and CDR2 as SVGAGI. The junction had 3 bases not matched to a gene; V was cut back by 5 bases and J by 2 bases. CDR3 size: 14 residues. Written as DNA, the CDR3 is TGTGCCAGCAGTCTAGCGGGAGAACCCTACGAGCAGTACTTC. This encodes CASSLAGEPYEQYF.

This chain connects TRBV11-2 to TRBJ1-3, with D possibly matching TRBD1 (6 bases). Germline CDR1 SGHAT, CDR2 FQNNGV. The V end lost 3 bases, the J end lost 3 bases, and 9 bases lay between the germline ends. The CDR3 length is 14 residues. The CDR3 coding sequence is TGTGCCAGCAGCTTCCAGGGGTTTGGAAACACCATATATTTT. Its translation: CASSFQGFGNTIYF. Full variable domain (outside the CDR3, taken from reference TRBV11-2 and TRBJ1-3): EAGVAQSPRYKIIEKRQSVAFWCNPISGHATLYWYQQILGQGPKLLIQFQNNGVVDDSQLPKDRFSAERLKGVDSTLKIQPAKLEDSAVYLCASSFQGFGNTIYFGEGSWLTVV.

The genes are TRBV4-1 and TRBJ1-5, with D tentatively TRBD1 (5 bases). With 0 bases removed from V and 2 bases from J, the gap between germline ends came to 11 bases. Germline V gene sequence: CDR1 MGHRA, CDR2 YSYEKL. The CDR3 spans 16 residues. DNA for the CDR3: TGCGCCAGCAGCCAAGAAGGGCAGGGCCGCAATCAGCCCCAGCATTTT. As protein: CASSQEGQGRNQPQHF.

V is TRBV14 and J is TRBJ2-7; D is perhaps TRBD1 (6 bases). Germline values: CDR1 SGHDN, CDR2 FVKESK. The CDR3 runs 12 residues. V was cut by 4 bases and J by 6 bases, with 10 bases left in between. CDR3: CASSPIGGEQYF. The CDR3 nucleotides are TGTGCCAGCAGCCCGATAGGGGGCGAGCAGTACTTC.

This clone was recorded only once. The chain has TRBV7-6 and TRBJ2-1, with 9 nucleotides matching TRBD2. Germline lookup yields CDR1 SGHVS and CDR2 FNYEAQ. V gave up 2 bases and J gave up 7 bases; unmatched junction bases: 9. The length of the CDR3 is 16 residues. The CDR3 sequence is CASSLRSWREGNEQFF. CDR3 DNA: TGTGCCAGCAGCTTAAGGAGTTGGCGGGAGGGGAATGAGCAGTTCTTC. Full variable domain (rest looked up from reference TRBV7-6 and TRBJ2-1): GAGVSQSPRYKVTKRGQDVALRCDPISGHVSLYWYRQALGQGPEFLTYFNYEAQQDKSGLPNDRFSAERPEGSISTLTIQRTEQRDSAMYRCASSLRSWREGNEQFFGPGTRLTVL.

The CDR3 sequence: CSVGGGSSYEQYF. CDR3 sequence (DNA): TGCAGCGTTGGGGGAGGGAGCTCCTACGAGCAGTACTTC. The V and J genes are TRBV29-1 and TRBJ2-7; 7 bases agree with TRBD2. With V trimmed by 4 bases and J by 0 bases, 3 bases remained unmatched. CDR1 and CDR2 from the germline V gene are SQVTM and ANQGSEA. The CDR3 covers 13 residues.

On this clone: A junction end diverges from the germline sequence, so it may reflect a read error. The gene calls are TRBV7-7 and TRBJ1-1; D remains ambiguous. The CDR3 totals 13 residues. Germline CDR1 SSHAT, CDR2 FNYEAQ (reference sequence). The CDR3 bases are TGTGCTAGCAGCCAGAGGTGGGACACTGAAGCTTTCTTT. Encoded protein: CASSQRWDTEAFF.

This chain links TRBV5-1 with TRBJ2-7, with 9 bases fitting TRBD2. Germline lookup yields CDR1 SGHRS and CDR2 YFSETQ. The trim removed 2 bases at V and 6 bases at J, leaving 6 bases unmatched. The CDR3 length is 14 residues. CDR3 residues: CASSFGLAGPEQYF. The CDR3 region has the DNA TGCGCCAGCAGCTTTGGTCTAGCGGGGCCCGAGCAGTACTTC.

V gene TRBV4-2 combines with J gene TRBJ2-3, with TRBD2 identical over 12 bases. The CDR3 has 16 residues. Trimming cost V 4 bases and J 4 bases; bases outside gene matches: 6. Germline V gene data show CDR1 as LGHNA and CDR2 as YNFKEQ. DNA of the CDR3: TGTGCCAGCAGCCTTCATCTAGCGGGAGGGCCAGATACGCAGTATTTT. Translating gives CASSLHLAGGPDTQYF.

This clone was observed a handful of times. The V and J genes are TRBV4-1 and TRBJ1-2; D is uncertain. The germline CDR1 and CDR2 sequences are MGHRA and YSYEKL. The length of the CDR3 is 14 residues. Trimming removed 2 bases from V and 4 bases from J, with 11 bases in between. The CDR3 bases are TGCGCCAGCAGCCAACGGGGTCCACTCTATGGCTACACCTTC. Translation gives CASSQRGPLYGYTF.

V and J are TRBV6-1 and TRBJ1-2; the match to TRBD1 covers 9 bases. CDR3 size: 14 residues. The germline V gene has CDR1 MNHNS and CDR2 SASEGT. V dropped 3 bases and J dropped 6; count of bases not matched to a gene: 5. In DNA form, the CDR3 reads TGTGCCAGCAGTGATCCCCGGACAGGGGATGGCTACACCTTC. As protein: CASSDPRTGDGYTF.